One and the same sample provided the 8 T cell receptor beta chains below, sequenced in a study of blood T cell repertoires in COVID-19. Generated by immunoSEQ multiplex PCR, the TCRdb table keeps only in-frame clones and is missing some. The table shows approximately 200,000 clones, with roughly 81% occurring only once. What was sequenced was peripheral blood. The receptors originated from a woman of 80 years or more with COVID-19, enrolled during active disease.

The CDR3 DNA reads as TGTGCCACCAGTGATTTCGGCGGGAGTTGGAATGAGCAGTTCTTC. Protein product: CATSDFGGSWNEQFF. The V and J genes are TRBV24-1 and TRBJ2-1; 7 positions match TRBD2. This CDR3 has 15 residues. J gave up 7 bases and V 1 base, and 6 bases lay outside the gene matches. Germline loops: CDR1 KGHDR, CDR2 SFDVKD.

This clone was detected only a few times. The genes are TRBV25-1 and TRBJ2-3; TRBD2 might be the D (5 bases). The V end was cut by 9 bases, the J end by 1 base, with 14 bases between. From germline, CDR1 is MGHDK and CDR2 SYGVNS. This CDR3 is built from 14 residues. The CDR3 here is CASRPFGGTDTQYF. In DNA, the CDR3 is TGTGCCAGTCGACCCTTCGGGGGCACAGATACGCAGTATTTT.

The table lists this clone with a count of one. The sample holds other DNA sequences that translate to the same CDR3. This sequence joins TRBV5-1 and TRBJ2-5, with 10 bases that match TRBD2. After removal of 1 base from V and 3 bases from J, the junction contained 3 bases not matched to a gene. CDR3 size: 15 residues. CDR1 and CDR2 (germline): SGHRS, YFSETQ. CDR3 protein: CASSLTGTSEETQYF. The CDR3 DNA follows: TGCGCCAGCAGCTTGACAGGGACTAGCGAAGAGACCCAGTACTTC. Together with reference TRBV5-1 and TRBJ2-5, the CDR3 gives the full variable domain: KAGVTQTPRYLIKTRGQQVTLSCSPISGHRSVSWYQQTPGQGLQFLFEYFSETQRNKGNFPGRFSGRQFSNSRSEMNVSTLELGDSALYLCASSLTGTSEETQYFGPGTRLLVL.

The chain couples TRBV15 to TRBJ1-5; D is perhaps TRBD1 (6 bases). The CDR3 sequence is 16 residues long. The V gene's germline CDR1 is LNHNV and CDR2 YYDKDF (reference sequence). V lost 1 base, J lost 3 bases, and 13 bases lay in between. The CDR3 region has the DNA TGTGCCACCAGCAGAGTGGGGGACACACCCAATCAGCCCCAGCATTTT. Translation: CATSRVGDTPNQPQHF.

J is TRBJ2-3 and V is TRBV27; TRBD1 might be the D (5 bases). Germline CDR1 MNHEY, CDR2 SMNVEV (reference sequence). The CDR3 covers 12 residues. V was pared by 8 bases and J by 6 bases, with 12 bases between. Written as DNA, the CDR3 is TGTGCCAGCTCATCAGGGTCGGATACGCAGTATTTT. Protein: CASSSGSDTQYF.

This chain connects TRBV2 to TRBJ1-1; D call uncertain. CDR3 length: 15 amino acids. Germline-derived CDR1 and CDR2 are SNHLY and FYNNEI. Trimming stripped 4 bases from V and 2 bases from J, with 14 bases between. CDR3: CASSVEARSNTEAFF. DNA for the CDR3: TGTGCCAGCAGTGTCGAGGCAAGGAGCAACACTGAAGCTTTCTTT.

The chain uses TRBV7-2 and TRBJ2-3; D gene ambiguous. The CDR3 spans 15 residues. Germline V CDR1 and CDR2: SGHTA, FQGNSA. The V gene lost 5 bases and the J gene lost 5 bases, with 17 bases spanning the gap. CDR3 region: CASSPYFSQIDTQYF. The CDR3 DNA follows: TGTGCCAGCAGCCCATACTTCTCACAGATAGATACGCAGTATTTT.

The chain combines TRBV4-2 with TRBJ2-5, with D maybe TRBD1 (5 bases). Trimming took off 0 bases at V and 5 bases at J, with 13 bases between the two ends. The germline gives CDR1 LGHNA, CDR2 YNFKEQ. CDR3 length equals 15 residues. This CDR3 reads CASSQDSRVGETQYF. The CDR3 DNA follows: TGTGCCAGCAGCCAAGATTCCAGGGTCGGGGAGACCCAGTACTTC.